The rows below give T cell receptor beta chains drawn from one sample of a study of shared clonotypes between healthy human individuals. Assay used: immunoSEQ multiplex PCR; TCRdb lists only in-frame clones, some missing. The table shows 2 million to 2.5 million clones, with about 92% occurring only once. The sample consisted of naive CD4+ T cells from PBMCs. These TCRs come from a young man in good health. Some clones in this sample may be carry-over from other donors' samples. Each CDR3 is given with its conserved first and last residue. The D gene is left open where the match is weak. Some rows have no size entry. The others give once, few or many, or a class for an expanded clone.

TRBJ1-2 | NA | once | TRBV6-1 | CASSARQVGGYTF | TGTGCCAGCAGTGCCAGACAGGTGGGCGGCTACACCTTC
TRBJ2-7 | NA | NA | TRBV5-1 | CASSLDGGMGYEQYF | TGCGCCAGCAGCTTGGATGGGGGGATGGGTTACGAGCAGTACTTC
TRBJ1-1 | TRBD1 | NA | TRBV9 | CASSVSQGREAFF | TGTGCCAGCAGCGTATCACAGGGGCGTGAAGCTTTCTTT
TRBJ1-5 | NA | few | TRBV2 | CASSEANSNQPQHF | TGTGCCAGCAGTGAAGCGAATAGCAATCAGCCCCAGCATTTT
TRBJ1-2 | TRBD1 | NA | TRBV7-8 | CASSKGTGTLGYTF | TGTGCCAGCAGCAAGGGGACAGGAACGCTCGGCTACACCTTC
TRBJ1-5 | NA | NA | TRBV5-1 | CASSLEGVNQPQHF | TGCGCCAGCAGCTTGGAGGGGGTTAATCAGCCCCAGCATTTT
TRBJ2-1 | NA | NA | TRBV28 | CASSLLASLRWFF | TGTGCCAGCAGTTTATTGGCCAGCCTGAGGTGGTTCTTC
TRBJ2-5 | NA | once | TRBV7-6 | CASSLVGGLKETQYF | TGTGCCAGCAGCTTAGTCGGGGGTTTGAAAGAGACCCAGTACTTC
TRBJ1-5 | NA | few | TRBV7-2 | CASSLAGQSFNQPQHF | TGTGCCAGCAGCTTAGCGGGGCAGTCCTTCAATCAGCCCCAGCATTTT
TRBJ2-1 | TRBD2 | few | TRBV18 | CASSRGLAVYNEQFF | TGTGCCAGCTCACGAGGACTAGCGGTCTACAATGAGCAGTTCTTC
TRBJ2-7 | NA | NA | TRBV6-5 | CAARKGSDYEQYF | TGTGCCGCACGGAAGGGTTCTGACTACGAGCAGTACTTC
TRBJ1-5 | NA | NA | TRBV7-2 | CASSAYGSNQPQHF | TGTGCCAGCAGCGCGTACGGTAGCAATCAGCCCCAGCATTTT
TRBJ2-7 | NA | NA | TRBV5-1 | CASSLLAGAGEQYF | TGCGCCAGCAGCTTGTTGGCCGGGGCGGGCGAGCAGTACTTC
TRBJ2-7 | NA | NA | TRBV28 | CAGGPVGYEQYF | TGTGCCGGCGGGCCCGTGGGCTACGAGCAGTACTTC
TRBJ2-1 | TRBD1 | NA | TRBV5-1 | CASSSDRGAFNEQFF | TGCGCCAGCAGCTCGGACAGGGGGGCGTTCAATGAGCAGTTCTTC
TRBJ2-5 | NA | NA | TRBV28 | CASSEPGQTQETQYF | TGTGCCAGCAGTGAACCAGGGCAGACCCAAGAGACCCAGTACTTC
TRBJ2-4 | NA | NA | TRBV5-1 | CASSLVGTKNIQYF | TGCGCCAGCAGCTTGGTGGGGACTAAAAACATTCAGTACTTC
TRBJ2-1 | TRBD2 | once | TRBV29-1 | CSVGYGLAGGSYNEQFF | TGCAGCGTTGGATACGGACTAGCGGGAGGGTCGTACAATGAGCAGTTCTTC
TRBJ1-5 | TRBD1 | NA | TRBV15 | CATSRYDRGNQPQHF | TGTGCCACCAGCAGATACGACAGGGGGAATCAGCCCCAGCATTTT
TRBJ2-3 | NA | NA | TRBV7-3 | CASSLSPDTQYF | TGTGCCAGCAGCTTGAGCCCAGATACGCAGTATTTT
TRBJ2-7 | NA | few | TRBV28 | CASSSSYEQYF | TGTGCCAGCAGTTCGAGCTACGAGCAGTACTTC
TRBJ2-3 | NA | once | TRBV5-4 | CASSLSTPSTDTQYF | TGTGCCAGCAGCTTGTCGACACCTAGCACAGATACGCAGTATTTT
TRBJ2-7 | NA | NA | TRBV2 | CASMGVRYEQYF | TGTGCCAGCATGGGGGTCAGATACGAGCAGTACTTC
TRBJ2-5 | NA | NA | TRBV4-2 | CASSLLGGEGETQYF | TGTGCCAGCAGCCTCCTAGGGGGAGAGGGCGAGACCCAGTACTTC
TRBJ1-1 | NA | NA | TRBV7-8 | CASSNRDWNTEAFF | TGTGCCAGCAGCAACCGGGACTGGAACACTGAAGCTTTCTTT
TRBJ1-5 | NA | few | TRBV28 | CASGGPIRYF | TGTGCCAGCGGAGGACCCATCAGGTATTTT
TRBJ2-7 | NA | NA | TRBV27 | CASSPRTGRDEQYF | TGTGCCAGCAGCCCCCGGACGGGAAGGGACGAGCAGTACTTC
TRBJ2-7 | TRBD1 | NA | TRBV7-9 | CASSRRGGLRTGESHEQYF | TGTGCCAGCAGCCGTCGCGGGGGTCTACGGACAGGGGAGTCCCACGAGCAGTACTTC
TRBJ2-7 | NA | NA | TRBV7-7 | CANSSRQGSYEQYF | TGTGCCAACAGCAGCCGGCAGGGCTCCTACGAGCAGTACTTC
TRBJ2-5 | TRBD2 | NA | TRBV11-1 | CASSLWTSGYQETQYF | TGTGCCAGCAGCCTTTGGACTAGCGGCTACCAAGAGACCCAGTACTTC
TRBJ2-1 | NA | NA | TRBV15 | CATSRPPNEQFF | TGTGCCACCAGCCGCCCCCCCAATGAGCAGTTCTTC
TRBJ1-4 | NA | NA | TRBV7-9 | CASSRQPPDRLNEKLFF | TGTGCCAGCAGTCGCCAGCCCCCGGACAGACTTAATGAAAAACTGTTTTTT
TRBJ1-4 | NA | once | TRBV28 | CASTPSPGLGVFF | TGTGCCAGCACCCCTAGCCCGGGCCTGGGGGTGTTTTTT
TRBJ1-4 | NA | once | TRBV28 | CASSRAGRAANEKLFF | TGTGCCAGCAGTCGCGCAGGGAGGGCGGCTAATGAAAAACTGTTTTTT
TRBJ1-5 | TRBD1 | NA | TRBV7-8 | CASTFGQGSNQPQHF | TGTGCCAGCACCTTTGGACAGGGTAGCAATCAGCCCCAGCATTTT
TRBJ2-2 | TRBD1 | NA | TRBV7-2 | CASSLEWTGGGELFF | TGTGCCAGCAGCTTAGAGTGGACAGGCGGCGGGGAGCTGTTTTTT
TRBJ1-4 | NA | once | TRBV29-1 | CSAGSLNEKLFF | TGCAGCGCCGGCAGTCTTAATGAAAAACTGTTTTTT
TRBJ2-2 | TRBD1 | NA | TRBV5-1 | CASSWGQGNTGELFF | TGCGCCAGCAGCTGGGGACAGGGGAACACCGGGGAGCTGTTTTTT
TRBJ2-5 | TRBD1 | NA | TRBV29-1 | CSVGGTGKETQYF | TGCAGCGTTGGGGGGACAGGGAAAGAGACCCAGTACTTC
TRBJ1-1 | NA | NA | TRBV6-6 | CASSYLQQGAFF | TGTGCCAGCAGTTACCTGCAACAGGGAGCTTTCTTT
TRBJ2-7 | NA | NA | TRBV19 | CASSIDRFGITYEQYF | TGTGCCAGTAGTATAGATCGGTTCGGGATAACCTACGAGCAGTACTTC
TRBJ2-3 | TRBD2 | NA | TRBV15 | CATSVHRRLAGETDTQYF | TGTGCCACCAGCGTTCACCGTCGACTAGCGGGAGAAACAGATACGCAGTATTTT
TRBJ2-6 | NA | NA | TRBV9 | CASSSLAWRTGANVLTF | TGTGCCAGCAGCTCCCTGGCGTGGAGAACTGGGGCCAACGTCCTGACTTTC
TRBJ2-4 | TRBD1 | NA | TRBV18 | CASSPGQTKNIQYF | TGTGCCAGCTCACCGGGACAGACTAAAAACATTCAGTACTTC
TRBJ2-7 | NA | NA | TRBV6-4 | CASSPSREQYF | TGTGCCAGCAGCCCCTCTCGCGAGCAGTACTTC